This T cell receptor (beta chain) was retrieved from a study of vaccination and CD4 T cells after COVID-19. About the study: Cells received overlapping spike peptides from SARS-CoV-2, HCoV-NL63, HCoV-OC43 and HCoV-229E as stimulation.

Sample treatment: approximately 9-day PBMC culture with coronavirus spike peptide pools or control peptides (ViraFEST assay). With roughly 10 ug/ml peptide pools and approximately 10 IU/ml IL-2, PBMCs were cultured at some 2.2 million per well. Negative selection was the method that isolated CD4+ T cells after less than 12 days of culture. This clonotype was seen a few times. Its antigen is still unknown. The CDR3 covers 14 residues. J gave up 11 bases and V 4 bases, and 11 bases lay outside the gene matches. Germline V gene sequence: CDR1 SGHAT, CDR2 FQNNGV. Oncomine TCR Beta short-read sequencing was applied to DNA from cultured CD4+ T cells. TCRdb reanalysed the PCR reads using MiXCR and keeps one entry per CDR3 protein. The table lists 7,500 to 10,000 distinct CDR3 sequences, about 21% of them singletons, with 20% to 25% in the top ten.

The rearrangement links TRBV11-2 to TRBJ1-5; 7 nucleotides align to TRBD1. The receptor comes from a human donor who had recovered from COVID-19. Source: CD4+ T cells from blood, cultured in vitro, taken after SARS-CoV-2 vaccination. CDR3 region: CASSSTGQPGAQHF. The CDR3 nucleotides are TGTGCCAGCAGCTCTACGGGACAGCCCGGGGCCCAGCATTTT.